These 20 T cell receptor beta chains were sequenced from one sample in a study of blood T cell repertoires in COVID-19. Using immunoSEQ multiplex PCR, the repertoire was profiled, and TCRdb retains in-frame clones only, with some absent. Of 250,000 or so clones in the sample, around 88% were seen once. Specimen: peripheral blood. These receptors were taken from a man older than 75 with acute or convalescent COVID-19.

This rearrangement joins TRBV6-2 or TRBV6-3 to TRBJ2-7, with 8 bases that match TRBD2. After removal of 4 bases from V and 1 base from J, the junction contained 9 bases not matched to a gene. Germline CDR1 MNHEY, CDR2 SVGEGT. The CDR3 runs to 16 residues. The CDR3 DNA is TGTGCCAGCAGTTTACGCCCGGGGGGGGGTTCCTACGAGCAGTACTTC. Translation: CASSLRPGGGSYEQYF.

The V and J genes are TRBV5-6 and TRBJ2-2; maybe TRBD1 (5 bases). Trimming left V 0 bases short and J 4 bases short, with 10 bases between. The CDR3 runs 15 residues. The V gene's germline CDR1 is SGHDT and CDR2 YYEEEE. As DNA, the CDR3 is TGTGCCAGCAGCTTGGCAGGGTTGGTCACCGGGGAGCTGTTTTTT. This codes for CASSLAGLVTGELFF.

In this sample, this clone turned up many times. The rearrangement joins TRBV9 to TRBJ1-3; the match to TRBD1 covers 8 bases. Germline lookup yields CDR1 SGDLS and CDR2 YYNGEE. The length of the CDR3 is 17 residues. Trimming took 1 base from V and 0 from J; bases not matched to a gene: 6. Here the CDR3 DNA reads TGTGCCAGCAGCGTACAGGGACAGGCGAGCTCTGGAAACACCATATATTTT. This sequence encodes CASSVQGQASSGNTIYF.

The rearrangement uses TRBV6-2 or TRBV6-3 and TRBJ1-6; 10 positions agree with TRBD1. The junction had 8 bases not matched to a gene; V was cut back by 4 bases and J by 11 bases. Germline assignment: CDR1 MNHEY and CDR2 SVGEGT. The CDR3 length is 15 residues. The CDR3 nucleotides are TGTGCCAGCAGTTTAACCGGGACAGGGGAACCACCCCTCCACTTT. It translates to CASSLTGTGEPPLHF.

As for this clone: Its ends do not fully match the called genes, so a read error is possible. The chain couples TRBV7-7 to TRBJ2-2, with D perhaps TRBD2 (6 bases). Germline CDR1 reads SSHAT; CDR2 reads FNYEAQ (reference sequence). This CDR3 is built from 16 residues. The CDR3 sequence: CASSLGLARNTGELFF. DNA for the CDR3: TGTGCTAGCAGCTTAGGTCTAGCGAGGAACACCGGGGAGCTGTTTTTT.

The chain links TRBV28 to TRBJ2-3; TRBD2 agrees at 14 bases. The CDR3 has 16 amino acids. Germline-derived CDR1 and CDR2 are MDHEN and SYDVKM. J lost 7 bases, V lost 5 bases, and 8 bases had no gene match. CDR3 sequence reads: CASSIGLAGGLNTQYF. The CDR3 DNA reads TGTGCCAGCAGTATAGGACTAGCGGGAGGATTGAATACGCAGTATTTT.

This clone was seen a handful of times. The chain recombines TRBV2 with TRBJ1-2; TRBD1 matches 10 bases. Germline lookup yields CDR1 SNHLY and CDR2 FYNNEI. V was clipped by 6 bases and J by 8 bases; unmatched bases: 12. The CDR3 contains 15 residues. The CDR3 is CASSEDAGTGVGYTF. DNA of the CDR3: TGTGCCAGCAGCGAGGACGCCGGGACAGGGGTCGGCTACACCTTC.

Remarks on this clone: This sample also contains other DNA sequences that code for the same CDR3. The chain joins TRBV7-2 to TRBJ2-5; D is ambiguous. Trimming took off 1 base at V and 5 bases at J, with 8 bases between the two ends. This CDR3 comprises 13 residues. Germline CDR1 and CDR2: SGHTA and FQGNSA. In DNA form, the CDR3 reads TGTGCCAGCAGCTTAGTTCCCCGGGAGACCCAGTACTTC. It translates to CASSLVPRETQYF.

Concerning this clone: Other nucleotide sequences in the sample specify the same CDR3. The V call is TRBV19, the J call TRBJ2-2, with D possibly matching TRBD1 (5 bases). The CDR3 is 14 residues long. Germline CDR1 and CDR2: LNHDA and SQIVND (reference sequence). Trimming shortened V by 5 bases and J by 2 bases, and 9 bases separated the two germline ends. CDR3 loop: CASSAQANTGELFF. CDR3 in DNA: TGTGCCAGTAGTGCACAGGCTAACACCGGGGAGCTGTTTTTT.

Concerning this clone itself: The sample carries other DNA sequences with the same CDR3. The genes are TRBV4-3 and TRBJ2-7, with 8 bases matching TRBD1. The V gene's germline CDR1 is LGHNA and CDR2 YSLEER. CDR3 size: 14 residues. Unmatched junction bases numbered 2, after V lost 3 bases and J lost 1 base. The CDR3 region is CASSQRQGSYEQYF. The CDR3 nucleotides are TGCGCCAGCAGCCAGAGACAGGGGTCCTACGAGCAGTACTTC.

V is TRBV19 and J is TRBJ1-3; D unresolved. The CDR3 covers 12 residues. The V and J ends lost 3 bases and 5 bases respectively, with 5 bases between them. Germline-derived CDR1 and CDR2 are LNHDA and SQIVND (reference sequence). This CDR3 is CASSIQRNTIYF. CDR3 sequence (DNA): TGTGCCAGTAGTATCCAGAGAAACACCATATATTTT.

The CDR3 sequence is CASSLVRLAGADTQYF. CDR3 coding DNA: TGTGCCAGCAGCTTAGTAAGGCTAGCGGGGGCAGATACGCAGTATTTT. V usage is TRBV11-2 and J usage is TRBJ2-3, with 10 bases matching TRBD2. The germline gives CDR1 SGHAT, CDR2 FQNNGV. The CDR3 sequence is 16 residues long. Trimming at V came to 1 base and at J to 4 bases, leaving 5 bases not matched to a gene.

In DNA, the CDR3 is TGTGCCAGTAGTATCGCCGGTGCGGACACGAGCAATCAGCCCCAGCATTTT. Translating it yields CASSIAGADTSNQPQHF. This chain joins TRBV19 and TRBJ1-5, with D possibly being TRBD1 (5 bases). In germline, CDR1 is LNHDA, CDR2 SQIVND (reference sequence). CDR3 length: 17 residues. The ends were cut back, 3 bases at V and 1 base at J, with 16 bases in the middle. The variable domain in full, completed from reference TRBV19 and TRBJ1-5, reads DGGITQSPKYLFRKEGQNVTLSCEQNLNHDAMYWYRQDPGQGLRLIYYSQIVNDFQKGDIAEGYSVSREKKESFPLTVTSAQKNPTAFYLCASSIAGADTSNQPQHFGDGTRLSIL.

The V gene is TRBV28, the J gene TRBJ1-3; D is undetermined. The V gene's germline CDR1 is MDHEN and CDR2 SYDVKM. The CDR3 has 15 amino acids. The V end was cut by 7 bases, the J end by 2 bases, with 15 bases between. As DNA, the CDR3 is TGTGCCAGCACCGTCGACCCAGGCCCTGGAAACACCATATATTTT. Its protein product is CASTVDPGPGNTIYF.

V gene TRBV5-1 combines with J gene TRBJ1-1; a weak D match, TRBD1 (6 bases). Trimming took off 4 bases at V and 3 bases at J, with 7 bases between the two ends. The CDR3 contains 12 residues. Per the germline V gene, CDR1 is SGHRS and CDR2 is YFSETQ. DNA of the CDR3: TGCGCCAGCAGCGGACAGCACACTGAAGCTTTCTTT. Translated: CASSGQHTEAFF.

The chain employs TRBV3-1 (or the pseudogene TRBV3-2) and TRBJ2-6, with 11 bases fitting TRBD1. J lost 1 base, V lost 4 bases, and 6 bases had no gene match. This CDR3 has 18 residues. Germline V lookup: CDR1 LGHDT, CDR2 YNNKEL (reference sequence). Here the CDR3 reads CASSPRGQGASGANVLTF. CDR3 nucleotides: TGTGCCAGCAGCCCCCGTGGACAGGGGGCATCTGGGGCCAACGTCCTGACTTTC.

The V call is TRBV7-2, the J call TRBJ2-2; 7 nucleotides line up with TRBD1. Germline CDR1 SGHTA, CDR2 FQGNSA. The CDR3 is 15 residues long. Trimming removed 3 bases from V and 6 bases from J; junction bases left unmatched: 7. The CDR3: CASSFVTGTAGELFF. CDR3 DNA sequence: TGTGCCAGCAGCTTTGTGACAGGGACAGCCGGGGAGCTGTTTTTT.

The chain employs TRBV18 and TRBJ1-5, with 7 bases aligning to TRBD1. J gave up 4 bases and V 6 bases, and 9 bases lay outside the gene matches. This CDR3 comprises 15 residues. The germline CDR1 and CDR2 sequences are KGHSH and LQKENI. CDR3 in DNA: TGTGCCAGCTCGCGGGACAGTGGCAGGAATCAGCCCCAGCATTTT. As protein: CASSRDSGRNQPQHF.

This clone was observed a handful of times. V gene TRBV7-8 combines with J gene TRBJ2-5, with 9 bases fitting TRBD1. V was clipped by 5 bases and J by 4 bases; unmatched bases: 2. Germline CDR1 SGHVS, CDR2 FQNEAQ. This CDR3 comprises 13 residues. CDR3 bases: TGTGCCAGCAGCCGGGGACAGGGAGAGACCCAGTACTTC. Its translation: CASSRGQGETQYF.

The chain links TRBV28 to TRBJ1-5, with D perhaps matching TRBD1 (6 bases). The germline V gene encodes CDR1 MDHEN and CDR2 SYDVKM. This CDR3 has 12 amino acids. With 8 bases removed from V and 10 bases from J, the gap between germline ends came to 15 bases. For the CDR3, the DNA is TGTGCCAGCCGAGGGGGGGTTGTACCCCAGCATTTT. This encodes CASRGGVVPQHF.